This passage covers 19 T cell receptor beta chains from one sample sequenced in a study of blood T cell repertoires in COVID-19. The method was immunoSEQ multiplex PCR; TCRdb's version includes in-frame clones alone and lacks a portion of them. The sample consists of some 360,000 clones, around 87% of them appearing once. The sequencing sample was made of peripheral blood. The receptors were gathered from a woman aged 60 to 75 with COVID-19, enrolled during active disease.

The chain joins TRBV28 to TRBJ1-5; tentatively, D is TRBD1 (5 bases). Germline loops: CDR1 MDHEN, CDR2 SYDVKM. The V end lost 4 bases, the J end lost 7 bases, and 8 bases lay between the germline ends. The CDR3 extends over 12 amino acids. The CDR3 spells CASSWGGQPQHF. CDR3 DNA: TGTGCCAGCAGTTGGGGGGGGCAGCCCCAGCATTTT. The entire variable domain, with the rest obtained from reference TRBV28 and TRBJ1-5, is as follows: DVKVTQSSRYLVKRTGEKVFLECVQDMDHENMFWYRQDPGLGLRLIYFSYDVKMKEKGDIPEGYSVSREKKERFSLILESASTNQTSMYLCASSWGGQPQHFGDGTRLSIL.

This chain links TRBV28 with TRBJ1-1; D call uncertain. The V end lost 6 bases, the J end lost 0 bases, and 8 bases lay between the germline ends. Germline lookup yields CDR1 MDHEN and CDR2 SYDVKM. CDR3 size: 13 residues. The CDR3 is CASSLPLNTEAFF. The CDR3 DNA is TGTGCCAGCAGCCTCCCTTTGAACACTGAAGCTTTCTTT.

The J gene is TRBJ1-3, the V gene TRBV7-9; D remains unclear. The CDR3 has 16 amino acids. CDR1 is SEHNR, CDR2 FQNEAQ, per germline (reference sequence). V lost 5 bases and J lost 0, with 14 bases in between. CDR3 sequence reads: CASSLFEALSGNTIYF. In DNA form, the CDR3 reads TGTGCCAGCAGCCTTTTTGAGGCTCTCTCTGGAAACACCATATATTTT.

In DNA form, the CDR3 reads TGCGCCAGCAGCCCGGGAACGGTGAATCAGCCCCAGCATTTT. This gives the protein CASSPGTVNQPQHF. The chain uses TRBV5-1 and TRBJ1-5; D is uncertain. Germline values: CDR1 SGHRS, CDR2 YFSETQ. The V gene lost 4 bases and the J gene lost 4 bases, with 12 bases spanning the gap. The CDR3 is made up of 14 amino acids. The full variable domain, its missing parts supplied by reference TRBV5-1 and TRBJ1-5, is KAGVTQTPRYLIKTRGQQVTLSCSPISGHRSVSWYQQTPGQGLQFLFEYFSETQRNKGNFPGRFSGRQFSNSRSEMNVSTLELGDSALYLCASSPGTVNQPQHFGDGTRLSIL.

Here the CDR3 reads CASSLGGAGNNSPLHF. CDR3 nucleotide sequence: TGTGCCAGCAGCCTGGGGGGCGCTGGGAATAATTCACCCCTCCACTTT. The rearrangement joins TRBV5-6 to TRBJ1-6, with D possibly TRBD1 on 6 matching bases. The CDR3 loop spans 16 amino acids. V gave up 4 bases and J gave up 5 bases, with 16 bases separating them. From germline, CDR1 is SGHDT and CDR2 YYEEEE.

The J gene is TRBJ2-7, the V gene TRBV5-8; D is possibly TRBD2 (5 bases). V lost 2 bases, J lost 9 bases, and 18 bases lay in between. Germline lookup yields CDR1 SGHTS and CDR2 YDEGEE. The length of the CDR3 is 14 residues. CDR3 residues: CASSFRTGSGRQYF. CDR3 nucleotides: TGTGCCAGCAGCTTCCGGACCGGATCGGGGAGGCAGTACTTC.

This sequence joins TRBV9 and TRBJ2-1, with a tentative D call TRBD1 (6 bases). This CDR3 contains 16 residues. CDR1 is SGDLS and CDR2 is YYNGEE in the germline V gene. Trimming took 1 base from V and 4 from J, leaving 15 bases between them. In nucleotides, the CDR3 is TGTGCCAGCAGCGTAAGATTACAGGGCGCTTACAATGAGCAGTTCTTC. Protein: CASSVRLQGAYNEQFF. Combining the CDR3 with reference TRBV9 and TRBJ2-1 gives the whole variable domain DSGVTQTPKHLITATGQRVTLRCSPRSGDLSVYWYQQSLDQGLQFLIQYYNGEERAKGNILERFSAQQFPDLHSELNLSSLELGDSALYFCASSVRLQGAYNEQFFGPGTRLTVL.

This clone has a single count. CDR3 sequence: CSASSQIANTGELFF. The CDR3 coding sequence is TGCAGTGCTAGTTCCCAGATCGCGAACACCGGGGAGCTGTTTTTT. This rearrangement joins TRBV20-1 to TRBJ2-2; unclear D gene. CDR3 length: 15 amino acids. V was clipped by 3 bases and J by 0 bases, with 11 bases between them. Germline V gene sequence: CDR1 DFQATT, CDR2 SNEGSKA (reference sequence).

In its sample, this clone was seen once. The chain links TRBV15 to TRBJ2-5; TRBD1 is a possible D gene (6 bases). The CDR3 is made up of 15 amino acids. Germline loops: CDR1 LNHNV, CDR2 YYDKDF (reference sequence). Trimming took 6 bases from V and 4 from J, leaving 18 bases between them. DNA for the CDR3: TGTGCCACCAGTCACCTCCAGGGGTCGGGAGAGACCCAGTACTTC. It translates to CATSHLQGSGETQYF.

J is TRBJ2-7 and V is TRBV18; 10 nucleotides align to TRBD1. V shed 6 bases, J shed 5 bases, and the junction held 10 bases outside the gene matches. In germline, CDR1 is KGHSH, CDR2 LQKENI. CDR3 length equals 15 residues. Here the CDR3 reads CASSLTGTGDHEQYF. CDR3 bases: TGTGCCAGCTCGCTCACCGGGACAGGGGACCACGAGCAGTACTTC.

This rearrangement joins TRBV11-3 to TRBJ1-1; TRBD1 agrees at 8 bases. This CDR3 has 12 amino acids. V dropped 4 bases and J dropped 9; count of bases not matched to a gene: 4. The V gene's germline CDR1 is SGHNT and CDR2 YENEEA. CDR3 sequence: CASSSDRGQAFF. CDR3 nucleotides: TGTGCCAGCAGCTCCGACAGGGGACAAGCTTTCTTT.

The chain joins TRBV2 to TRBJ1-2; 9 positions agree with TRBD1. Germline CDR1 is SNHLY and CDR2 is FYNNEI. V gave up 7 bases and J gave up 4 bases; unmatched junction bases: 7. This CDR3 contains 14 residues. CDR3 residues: CASTRDRDLYGYTF. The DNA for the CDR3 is TGTGCCAGCACCAGGGACAGGGATCTCTATGGCTACACCTTC.

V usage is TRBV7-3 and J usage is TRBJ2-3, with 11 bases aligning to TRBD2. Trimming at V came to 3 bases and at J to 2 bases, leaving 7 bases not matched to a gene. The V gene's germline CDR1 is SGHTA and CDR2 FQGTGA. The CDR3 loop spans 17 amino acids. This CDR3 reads CASSFLLAGVDTDTQYF. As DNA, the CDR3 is TGTGCCAGCAGCTTCCTACTAGCGGGGGTGGACACAGATACGCAGTATTTT. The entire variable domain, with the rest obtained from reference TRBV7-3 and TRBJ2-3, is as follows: GAGVSQTPSNKVTEKGKYVELRCDPISGHTALYWYRQSLGQGPEFLIYFQGTGAADDSGLPNDRFFAVRPEGSVSTLKIQRTERGDSAVYLCASSFLLAGVDTDTQYFGPGTRLTVL.

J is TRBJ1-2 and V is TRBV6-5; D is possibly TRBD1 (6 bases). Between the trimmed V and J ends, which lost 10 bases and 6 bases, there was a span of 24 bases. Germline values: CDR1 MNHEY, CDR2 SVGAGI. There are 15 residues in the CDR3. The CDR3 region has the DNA TGTGCCATCCAGCTAGGACCTCAGGGGTTCAATGGCTACACCTTC. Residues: CAIQLGPQGFNGYTF.

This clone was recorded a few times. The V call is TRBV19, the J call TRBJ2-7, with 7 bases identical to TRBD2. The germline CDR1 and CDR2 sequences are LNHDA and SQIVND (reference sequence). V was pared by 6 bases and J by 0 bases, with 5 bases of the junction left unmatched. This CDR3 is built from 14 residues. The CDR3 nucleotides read TGTGCCAGTAGACTACTAGCGACCTCCTACGAGCAGTACTTC. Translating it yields CASRLLATSYEQYF.

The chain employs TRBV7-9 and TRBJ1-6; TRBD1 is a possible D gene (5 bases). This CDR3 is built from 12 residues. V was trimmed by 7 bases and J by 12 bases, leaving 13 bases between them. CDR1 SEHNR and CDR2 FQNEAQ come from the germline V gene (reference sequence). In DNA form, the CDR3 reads TGTGCCAGCAACGTAGTCGGGGGACCCCTCCACTTT. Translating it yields CASNVVGGPLHF.

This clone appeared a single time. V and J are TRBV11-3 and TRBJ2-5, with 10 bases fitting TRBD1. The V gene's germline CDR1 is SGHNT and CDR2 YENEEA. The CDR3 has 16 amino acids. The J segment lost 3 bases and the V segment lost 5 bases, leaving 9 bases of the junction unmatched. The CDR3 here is CASSRTGTGAKETQYF. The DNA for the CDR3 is TGTGCCAGCAGCCGTACCGGGACAGGGGCGAAAGAGACCCAGTACTTC.

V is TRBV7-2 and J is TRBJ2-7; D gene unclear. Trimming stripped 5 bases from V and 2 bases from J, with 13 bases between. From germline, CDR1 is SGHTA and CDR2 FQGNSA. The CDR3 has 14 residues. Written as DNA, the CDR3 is TGTGCCAGCAGCCCTAGGCATACTACCTACGAGCAGTACTTC. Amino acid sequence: CASSPRHTTYEQYF.

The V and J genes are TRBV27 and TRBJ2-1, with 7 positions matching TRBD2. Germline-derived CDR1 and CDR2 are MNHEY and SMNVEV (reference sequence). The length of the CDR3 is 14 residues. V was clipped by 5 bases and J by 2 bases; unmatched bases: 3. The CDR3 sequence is CASSPSGPYNEQFF. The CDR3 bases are TGTGCCAGCAGTCCTAGCGGACCCTACAATGAGCAGTTCTTC.